The sample holds a few counts of the clone carrying this T cell receptor (beta chain). Antigen specificity is unknown. This sample was included in a study of memory CD4+ T cells and cytomegalovirus serostatus. As for the study in general: Healthy Belgian adult donors included about 10 CMV-positive and some 25 CMV-negative people.

Sequencing was performed with immunoSEQ multiplex PCR; in TCRdb, only in-frame clones are kept and a portion is missing. The sample has just under 40,000 clones; approximately 78% are singletons. The sort gate was single viable CD3+CD4+CD8-CD45RO+ cells for memory CD4+ T cells. Trimming removed 7 bases from V and 1 base from J; junction bases left unmatched: 4. CDR1 and CDR2 from the germline V gene are SGHNT and YYREEE (reference sequence). There are 13 residues in the CDR3. Overall study results and limits: CD4+ memory repertoires contained about 40% of the 164 reported CMV TCRbeta sequences. The CMV-associated TCR signature appears largely within the CD4+ memory repertoire.

The sequence derives from an adult in good health and CMV-seronegative. The rearrangement uses TRBV5-4 and TRBJ1-1; 7 bases are a match to TRBD1. The sequencing input was memory CD4+ T cells from blood. This CDR3 reads CASHGQANTEAFF. CDR3 bases: TGTGCCAGCCATGGACAGGCGAACACTGAAGCTTTCTTT.